Shown below are 22 T cell receptor beta chains from a single sample sequenced in a study of blood T cell repertoires in COVID-19. Clones were sequenced by immunoSEQ multiplex PCR, and TCRdb holds only the in-frame ones, with some missing. This sample yields 200,000 to 250,000 clones, of which 82% are seen a single time; less than 9.5% belongs to the top ten. Sequencing was performed on peripheral blood. The receptor set was obtained from a woman older than 75 with COVID-19, enrolled during active disease.

The chain's CDR3 is CASRTGPYEQYF. DNA of the CDR3: TGTGCCAGCAGGACAGGGCCCTACGAGCAGTACTTC. The V and J genes are TRBV11-2 and TRBJ2-7, with 7 bases aligning to TRBD1. The V segment lost 6 bases and the J segment 2 bases; nucleotides outside the gene matches: 1. CDR1 and CDR2 from the germline V gene are SGHAT and FQNNGV. The CDR3 runs to 12 residues.

CDR3 region: CASSVTGGLGYTF. CDR3 nucleotides: TGCGCCAGCAGCGTGACAGGGGGCCTTGGCTACACCTTC. This sequence joins TRBV5-1 and TRBJ1-2; 10 nucleotides agree with TRBD1. Trimming cost V 4 bases and J 7 bases; bases outside gene matches: 4. The V gene's germline CDR1 is SGHRS and CDR2 YFSETQ. This CDR3 comprises 13 residues.

For this clone: The same CDR3 arises from other DNA sequences in this sample as well. The CDR3 bases are TGCAGCGTTGTCCGAGACTATGGCTACACCTTC. Translation: CSVVRDYGYTF. This chain connects TRBV29-1 to TRBJ1-2; no definite D call. Germline-derived CDR1 and CDR2 are SQVTM and ANQGSEA. The CDR3 length is 11 residues. With 4 bases removed from V and 3 bases from J, the gap between germline ends came to 6 bases.

The chain links TRBV5-1 to TRBJ1-6, with 9 bases aligning to TRBD1. Germline loops: CDR1 SGHRS, CDR2 YFSETQ. This CDR3 spans 15 amino acids. The trim removed 5 bases at V and 11 bases at J, leaving 11 bases unmatched. The CDR3: CASRKNGQGSAPLHF. The CDR3 nucleotides read TGCGCCAGCAGAAAGAATGGACAGGGGTCGGCACCCCTCCACTTT.

The J gene is TRBJ1-1, the V gene TRBV6-5; no clear D. The CDR3 sequence is 15 residues long. V gave up 8 bases and J gave up 5 bases, with 21 bases separating them. CDR1 is MNHEY, CDR2 SVGAGI, per germline. CDR3 region: CASAVDGAVATEAFF. DNA for the CDR3: TGTGCCAGCGCAGTTGATGGTGCGGTTGCGACTGAAGCTTTCTTT.

The chain carries TRBV30 and TRBJ1-1, with D unclear. Looked up from germline, CDR1 is GTSNPN and CDR2 is SVGIG (reference sequence). V was pared by 0 bases and J by 0 bases, with 11 bases between. The CDR3 has 15 amino acids. The CDR3 DNA reads as TGTGCCTGGAGTGTACTTGGGCGGGTGAACACTGAAGCTTTCTTT. The encoded protein is CAWSVLGRVNTEAFF.

This clone was seen only a few times. The chain combines TRBV2 with TRBJ2-7; TRBD1 matches at 7 bases. The CDR3 totals 13 residues. The J segment lost 4 bases and the V segment lost 9 bases, leaving 9 bases of the junction unmatched. Germline values: CDR1 SNHLY, CDR2 FYNNEI. The CDR3 here is CASYRGLGYEQYF. The CDR3 DNA reads TGTGCCAGTTACAGGGGTTTGGGGTACGAGCAGTACTTC.

The chain combines TRBV6-5 with TRBJ1-5, with 8 bases fitting TRBD1. The CDR3 consists of 13 residues. The V and J ends lost 8 bases and 4 bases, in that order; junction bases with no gene match: 4. Looked up from germline, CDR1 is MNHEY and CDR2 is SVGAGI. The CDR3 sequence is CASWTGPNQPQHF. Here the CDR3 DNA reads TGTGCCAGCTGGACAGGGCCAAATCAGCCCCAGCATTTT.

The chain couples TRBV7-2 to TRBJ2-1; tentatively, D is TRBD2 (5 bases). The CDR3 consists of 13 residues. Germline CDR1 SGHTA, CDR2 FQGNSA. Between the trimmed V and J ends, which lost 0 bases and 8 bases, there was a span of 8 bases. The CDR3 DNA sequence: TGTGCCAGCAGCTTAGCGAGGGTAGATGAGCAGTTCTTC. The encoded protein is CASSLARVDEQFF.

This chain uses TRBV7-2 with TRBJ1-1, with 9 bases identical to TRBD1. Per the germline V gene, CDR1 is SGHTA and CDR2 is FQGNSA. The CDR3 is 14 amino acids. The V and J ends lost 6 bases and 5 bases, in that order; junction bases with no gene match: 7. CDR3 in amino acids: CASSFKGQGTEAFF. CDR3 coding DNA: TGTGCCAGCAGTTTTAAGGGACAGGGTACTGAAGCTTTCTTT.

In its sample, this clone was seen once. The V gene is TRBV6-5, the J gene TRBJ2-1, with 11 bases identical to TRBD1. Germline V gene sequence: CDR1 MNHEY, CDR2 SVGAGI. The CDR3 extends over 15 amino acids. The V segment lost 7 bases and the J segment 5 bases; nucleotides outside the gene matches: 7. CDR3 sequence reads: CASNKGQGVNNEQFF. The CDR3 region has the DNA TGTGCCAGCAATAAGGGACAGGGGGTCAACAATGAGCAGTTCTTC.

The chain joins TRBV5-1 to TRBJ2-4; no clear D gene. Trimming cost V 7 bases and J 0 bases, with 8 bases left between them. The length of the CDR3 is 13 residues. Germline CDR1 and CDR2: SGHRS and YFSETQ. CDR3 sequence: CASPRLAKNIQYF. CDR3 bases: TGCGCCAGCCCTCGACTAGCCAAAAACATTCAGTACTTC. The whole variable domain, remainder taken from reference TRBV5-1 and TRBJ2-4, is KAGVTQTPRYLIKTRGQQVTLSCSPISGHRSVSWYQQTPGQGLQFLFEYFSETQRNKGNFPGRFSGRQFSNSRSEMNVSTLELGDSALYLCASPRLAKNIQYFGAGTRLSVL.

The rearrangement uses TRBV7-8 and TRBJ2-3; 8 bases match TRBD2. Germline values: CDR1 SGHVS, CDR2 FQNEAQ. V lost 5 bases to trimming and J lost 11 bases; unmatched junction nucleotides: 15. CDR3 size: 15 residues. The CDR3 reads CASSPPGEAGALQYF. CDR3 nucleotide sequence: TGTGCCAGCAGCCCCCCGGGGGAAGCGGGGGCCCTGCAGTATTTT.

This chain uses TRBV5-1 with TRBJ2-7; 10 positions match TRBD1. Looked up from germline, CDR1 is SGHRS and CDR2 is YFSETQ. V lost 4 bases and J lost 2; bases outside the gene matches: 9. The CDR3 length is 16 residues. The CDR3 coding sequence is TGCGCCAGCAGCACCCAGGGTGGACAGGGGGCCTACGAGCAGTACTTC. Its translation: CASSTQGGQGAYEQYF.

This chain uses TRBV28 with TRBJ2-1; 8 bases agree with TRBD2. V dropped 6 bases and J dropped 2; count of bases not matched to a gene: 3. Germline V lookup: CDR1 MDHEN, CDR2 SYDVKM. CDR3 length: 14 amino acids. In DNA, the CDR3 is TGTGCCAGCAGACGGGGACTAGCCTACAATGAGCAGTTCTTC. Its translation is CASRRGLAYNEQFF.

The CDR3 loop reads CASSERTSARKGNEQFF. As DNA, the CDR3 is TGCGCCAGCAGCGAGCGGACTAGCGCGAGGAAGGGCAATGAGCAGTTCTTC. The chain joins TRBV4-1 to TRBJ2-1; TRBD2 matches at 9 bases. J lost 6 bases, V lost 5 bases, and 14 bases had no gene match. The CDR3 contains 17 residues. Germline CDR1 and CDR2: MGHRA and YSYEKL.

The rearrangement links TRBV10-2 to TRBJ1-2, with D uncertain. CDR1 is WSHSY and CDR2 is SAAADI in the germline V gene. With 3 bases removed from V and 6 bases from J, the gap between germline ends came to 14 bases. The length of the CDR3 is 14 residues. CDR3 loop: CASSEGPRVHGYTF. CDR3 DNA sequence: TGCGCCAGCAGTGAAGGCCCGAGGGTTCATGGCTACACCTTC.

The chain is built from TRBV6-6 and TRBJ1-1; 7 nucleotides line up with TRBD1. This CDR3 is built from 15 residues. The ends lost 6 bases at V and 1 base at J; junction bases unmatched: 8. Germline CDR1 and CDR2: MNHNY and SVGAGI (reference sequence). Here the CDR3 reads CASRDRASWNTEAFF. DNA for the CDR3: TGTGCCAGCAGAGACAGGGCTTCGTGGAACACTGAAGCTTTCTTT.

The chain joins TRBV5-6 to TRBJ1-4; D ambiguous. The germline CDR1 and CDR2 sequences are SGHDT and YYEEEE. CDR3 length: 15 residues. Between the trimmed V and J ends, which lost 4 bases and 2 bases, there was a span of 12 bases. The DNA for the CDR3 is TGTGCCAGCAGCGTAGATATGAGGACTAATGAAAAACTGTTTTTT. Translation gives CASSVDMRTNEKLFF.

The chain employs TRBV5-4 and TRBJ2-3; D call uncertain. The CDR3 has 15 residues. Germline V gene lookup returns CDR1 SGHNT and CDR2 YYREEE (reference sequence). Deletions cut 0 bases from V and 0 bases from J, with 8 bases between. CDR3 sequence (DNA): TGTGCCAGCAGCTTGGAACTACTAAGCACAGATACGCAGTATTTT. It yields the protein CASSLELLSTDTQYF.

The J gene is TRBJ1-5, the V gene TRBV5-8; 10 bases are shared with TRBD1. The CDR3 is 17 residues long. V lost 0 bases to trimming and J lost 6 bases; unmatched junction nucleotides: 9. CDR1 is SGHTS, CDR2 YDEGEE, per germline. The CDR3, as DNA: TGTGCCAGCAGCTTGGAACCGGGACAGGGGTCCAGTCAGCCCCAGCATTTT. Translating gives CASSLEPGQGSSQPQHF.

This sequence joins TRBV19 and TRBJ1-5, with 9 bases lining up with TRBD1. The V and J ends lost 6 bases and 5 bases, in that order; junction bases with no gene match: 11. Germline V gives CDR1 LNHDA, CDR2 SQIVND (reference sequence). The CDR3 sequence is 16 residues long. CDR3 protein: CASSPIGRTGDQPQHF. The CDR3 coding sequence is TGTGCCAGTAGCCCGATAGGGAGGACAGGGGATCAGCCCCAGCATTTT.